These 25 T cell receptor beta chains came from one sample sequenced in a study of CD8 T cells in Susac syndrome. Reverse transcription of roughly 0.5 to 1 ug RNA used random hexamers. TCRdb reprocessed the immunoSEQ multiplex PCR reads with MiXCR, giving one entry per CDR3 protein. The repertoire consists of around 150,000 distinct CDR3 sequences, with about 94% occurring once and the leading ten covering over 0.25%. Sequencing was done on a sample of CD8+ T cells from PBMCs. The receptors were gathered from a human donor in good health.

This chain joins TRBV7-2 and TRBJ2-7; no reliable D call. The germline gives CDR1 SGHTA, CDR2 FQGNSA. The CDR3 has 13 amino acids. Trimming pared 0 bases from V and 7 bases from J, leaving 10 bases between. DNA for the CDR3: TGTGCCAGCAGCTTAGCGGAGCTTCGGGAGCAGTACTTC. Its protein product is CASSLAELREQYF.

This chain joins TRBV10-3 and TRBJ2-7; the match to TRBD1 covers 10 bases. The CDR3 runs 15 residues. The germline V gene encodes CDR1 ENHRY and CDR2 SYGVKD. Trimming took 3 bases from V and 5 from J; bases not matched to a gene: 7. CDR3 protein: CAISEPGQGTHEQYF. The CDR3 DNA is TGTGCCATCAGTGAACCGGGACAGGGGACCCACGAGCAGTACTTC.

The chain combines TRBV15 with TRBJ2-2, with TRBD1 identical over 12 bases. Germline assignment: CDR1 LNHNV and CDR2 YYDKDF (reference sequence). V shed 5 bases, J shed 6 bases, and the junction held 4 bases outside the gene matches. The CDR3 runs to 15 residues. CDR3 region: CATSRGQGAAGELFF. In DNA form, the CDR3 reads TGTGCCACCAGCCGGGGACAGGGGGCGGCCGGGGAGCTGTTTTTT.

The V call is TRBV30, the J call TRBJ2-1; D tentatively reads TRBD1 or TRBD2 (5 bases each). This CDR3 region has 14 residues. Per germline, CDR1 GTSNPN and CDR2 SVGIG (reference sequence). Trimming left V 5 bases short and J 10 bases short, with 21 bases between. The CDR3 reads CAWETIGTGQEQFF. CDR3 in DNA: TGTGCCTGGGAAACAATAGGGACCGGTCAGGAGCAGTTCTTC.

The rearrangement joins TRBV6-5 to TRBJ2-7, with TRBD2 identical over 7 bases. The CDR3 covers 14 residues. With V trimmed by 5 bases and J by 0 bases, 4 bases remained unmatched. Germline loops: CDR1 MNHEY, CDR2 SVGAGI. The DNA for the CDR3 is TGTGCCAGCAGTAGCGGGGCAATCTCCTACGAGCAGTACTTC. Translated, it gives CASSSGAISYEQYF.

The chain couples TRBV27 to TRBJ2-2, with TRBD2 matching over 13 bases. This CDR3 has 15 residues. Looked up from germline, CDR1 is MNHEY and CDR2 is SMNVEV (reference sequence). V lost 10 bases and J lost 4; bases outside the gene matches: 6. CDR3 in DNA: TGTGCCACCGGGACTAGCGGGACTCTCACCGGGGAGCTGTTTTTT. Its translation: CATGTSGTLTGELFF.

This clonotype appeared a single time. The chain is built from TRBV20-1 and TRBJ1-2, with TRBD1 identical over 8 bases. CDR1 DFQATT and CDR2 SNEGSKA come from the germline V gene (reference sequence). Germline trimming cut 5 bases from V and 5 bases from J; bases unmatched to any gene: 4. This CDR3 region has 12 residues. CDR3 DNA sequence: TGCAGTGCTCAGGACAGGGAGTATGGCTACACCTTC. Its protein is CSAQDREYGYTF.

The chain couples TRBV6-6 to TRBJ1-2; no clear D gene. This CDR3 is built from 15 residues. V was cut by 0 bases and J by 1 base, with 9 bases left in between. Germline V gives CDR1 MNHNY, CDR2 SVGAGI (reference sequence). The CDR3 DNA reads as TGTGCCAGCAGTTACTCGACTTCAGTTAACTATGGCTACACCTTC. Its protein product is CASSYSTSVNYGYTF.

This chain links TRBV5-1 with TRBJ2-1; D gene uncertain. The V gene's germline CDR1 is SGHRS and CDR2 YFSETQ. The CDR3 contains 13 residues. Trimming left V 1 base short and J 7 bases short, with 9 bases between. Written as DNA, the CDR3 is TGCGCCAGCAGCTTGTTGACGTCGAATGAGCAGTTCTTC. Its translation is CASSLLTSNEQFF.

The chain carries TRBV29-1 and TRBJ1-1, with D possibly being TRBD1 (5 bases). V lost 6 bases and J 10 bases, leaving 18 bases between the germline ends. The CDR3 contains 12 residues. Germline CDR1 SQVTM, CDR2 ANQGSEA. The DNA of the CDR3 is TGCAGCGTCGCCCTCCGGGGGGGATCAGCTTTCTTT. Translation gives CSVALRGGSAFF.

This chain uses TRBV27 with TRBJ2-5; the D gene could be TRBD1 or TRBD2 (5 bases each). Germline V CDR1 and CDR2: MNHEY, SMNVEV (reference sequence). The CDR3 length is 15 residues. V was cut by 5 bases and J by 5 bases, with 18 bases left in between. The CDR3 DNA is TGTGCCAGCAGTCCCACGATTCTGGGACGTGAGACCCAGTACTTC. Translated: CASSPTILGRETQYF.

V and J are TRBV27 and TRBJ2-1; no definite D call. Germline values: CDR1 MNHEY, CDR2 SMNVEV (reference sequence). This CDR3 spans 14 amino acids. The V and J ends lost 4 bases and 8 bases respectively, with 15 bases between them. CDR3 in DNA: TGTGCCAGCAGTTCGGTGACGACAATCCATGAGCAGTTCTTC. Translated, it gives CASSSVTTIHEQFF.

This chain uses TRBV7-9 with TRBJ2-1, with TRBD2 identical over 8 bases. The CDR3 totals 16 residues. The germline CDR1 and CDR2 sequences are SEHNR and FQNEAQ (reference sequence). V was pared by 4 bases and J by 0 bases, with 5 bases of the junction left unmatched. The CDR3 DNA follows: TGTGCCAGCAGCTCATCTACTAGCGGCTCCTACAATGAGCAGTTCTTC. This codes for CASSSSTSGSYNEQFF. Full variable domain (remainder filled in from reference TRBV7-9 and TRBJ2-1): DTGVSQNPRHKITKRGQNVTFRCDPISEHNRLYWYRQTLGQGPEFLTYFQNEAQLEKSRLLSDRFSAERPKGSFSTLEIQRTEQGDSAMYLCASSSSTSGSYNEQFFGPGTRLTVL.

The J gene is TRBJ2-7, the V gene TRBV7-9, with 7 positions matching TRBD1. V gave up 5 bases and J gave up 2 bases; unmatched junction bases: 9. Germline V CDR1 and CDR2: SEHNR, FQNEAQ (reference sequence). The CDR3 extends over 15 amino acids. The CDR3 DNA follows: TGTGCCAGCAGCAGAAAAACGACAGGGACCTACGAGCAGTACTTC. Residues: CASSRKTTGTYEQYF.

The rearrangement uses TRBV9 and TRBJ1-5; no reliable D call. V dropped 4 bases and J dropped 0 bases, with 5 bases sitting between them. CDR3 size: 13 residues. The germline CDR1 and CDR2 sequences are SGDLS and YYNGEE. The CDR3 nucleotides are TGTGCCAGCAGCCGTAATAGCAATCAGCCCCAGCATTTT. It encodes CASSRNSNQPQHF.

The gene calls are TRBV9 and TRBJ1-1; D call uncertain. The CDR3 sequence is 14 residues long. V was clipped by 0 bases and J by 2 bases, with 8 bases between them. Germline V lookup: CDR1 SGDLS, CDR2 YYNGEE. CDR3 in amino acids: CASSVGAVNTEAFF. CDR3 in DNA: TGTGCCAGCAGCGTAGGAGCGGTTAACACTGAAGCTTTCTTT.

This chain joins TRBV7-6 and TRBJ2-7; possible D gene TRBD2, 6 bases. Trimming took 1 base from V and 2 from J, leaving 12 bases between them. This CDR3 is built from 15 residues. The germline CDR1 and CDR2 sequences are SGHVS and FNYEAQ. CDR3 DNA sequence: TGTGCCAGCAGCTTAGGAGCGGGTGCGGCCTACGAGCAGTACTTC. It translates to CASSLGAGAAYEQYF.

The J gene is TRBJ2-7, the V gene TRBV7-9, with D tentatively TRBD1 or TRBD2 (5 bases each). CDR1 and CDR2 (germline): SEHNR, FQNEAQ (reference sequence). This CDR3 is 13 amino acids long. V was trimmed by 1 base and J by 5 bases, leaving 9 bases between them. The CDR3 DNA sequence: TGTGCCAGCAGCTTAGGAGAGGGGAACGAGCAGTACTTC. It translates to CASSLGEGNEQYF.

The rearrangement uses TRBV30 and TRBJ2-7; TRBD1 agrees at 9 bases. CDR1 is GTSNPN, CDR2 SVGIG, per germline (reference sequence). Trimming cost V 2 bases and J 2 bases; bases outside gene matches: 4. The CDR3 runs 14 residues. The CDR3 DNA sequence: TGTGCCTGGAGTCCACAGGGGGCAACCTACGAGCAGTACTTC. The encoded protein is CAWSPQGATYEQYF.

The chain is built from TRBV9 and TRBJ2-7, with TRBD2 matching 13 bases. The CDR3 runs to 15 residues. CDR1 and CDR2 from the germline V gene are SGDLS and YYNGEE. The V and J ends lost 2 bases and 2 bases, in that order; junction bases with no gene match: 1. The CDR3 protein is CASSVGLAGTYEQYF. In DNA, the CDR3 is TGTGCCAGCAGCGTGGGACTAGCGGGGACCTACGAGCAGTACTTC. Full variable domain (missing parts from reference TRBV9 and TRBJ2-7): DSGVTQTPKHLITATGQRVTLRCSPRSGDLSVYWYQQSLDQGLQFLIQYYNGEERAKGNILERFSAQQFPDLHSELNLSSLELGDSALYFCASSVGLAGTYEQYFGPGTRLTVT.

This rearrangement joins TRBV5-1 to TRBJ2-5; 9 nucleotides line up with TRBD1. The CDR3 loop spans 18 amino acids. The V gene's germline CDR1 is SGHRS and CDR2 YFSETQ. Trimming cost V 0 bases and J 2 bases; bases outside gene matches: 11. The DNA for the CDR3 is TGCGCCAGCAGCTTGGGGGACAGGGTCGGTTTGGGACAAGAGACCCAGTACTTC. Its translation is CASSLGDRVGLGQETQYF.

The rearrangement links TRBV6-2 or TRBV6-3 to TRBJ2-1; D gene uncertain. This CDR3 has 13 amino acids. The V end was cut by 5 bases, the J end by 8 bases, with 13 bases between. CDR1 is MNHEY, CDR2 SVGEGT, per germline. For the CDR3, the DNA is TGTGCCAGCAGTAGTGCCGTGGTCGATGAGCAGTTCTTC. Its translation is CASSSAVVDEQFF.

This chain joins TRBV15 and TRBJ2-3; 9 nucleotides align to TRBD2. The CDR3 has 17 residues. V was pared by 3 bases and J by 4 bases, with 11 bases of the junction left unmatched. CDR1 and CDR2 (germline): LNHNV, YYDKDF (reference sequence). The CDR3, as DNA: TGTGCCACCAGCAGGGGACACATGACTAGCGGCGCAGATACGCAGTATTTT. Protein sequence: CATSRGHMTSGADTQYF.

V and J are TRBV4-3 and TRBJ2-4; the D is unclear. Between the trimmed V and J ends, which lost 5 bases and 8 bases, there was a span of 10 bases. This CDR3 is 12 amino acids long. Looked up from germline, CDR1 is LGHNA and CDR2 is YSLEER. Written as DNA, the CDR3 is TGCGCCAGCAGCGGGATGGACGACATTCAGTACTTC. Protein sequence: CASSGMDDIQYF.

With respect to this clonotype: The junction and the germline gene differ at one end; a read error may be behind it. The chain employs TRBV29-1 and TRBJ1-2; D is uncertain. Germline V gene data show CDR1 as SQVTM and CDR2 as ANQGSEA. The CDR3 loop spans 13 amino acids. The CDR3 here is CSAERKSDYGYTF. Written as DNA, the CDR3 is TGCAGCGCTGAAAGGAAGTCTGACTATGGCTACACCTTC.